This T cell receptor beta chain was identified during a study of CD8 T cells in ankylosing spondylitis. Quantitative barcoded 5'-RACE was used to prepare TCR beta libraries. MiXCR was run by TCRdb on the 5' RACE reads, yielding one entry per CDR3 protein. The sample has approximately 340,000 distinct CDR3 sequences; about 15% are singletons. The CDR3 sequence is 16 residues long. Trimming cost V 10 bases and J 5 bases, with 21 bases left between them. Germline CDR1 is ENHRY and CDR2 is SYGVKD. Findings and limits, study-wide: Reports of some motif variants in reactive arthritis synovial fluid and blood predate this one. Ankylosing spondylitis blood seemed to carry a telltale TCR beta motif made of under ten highly homologous variants.

Note on this clonotype: Its specificity is not known.

This receptor was obtained from a male donor with ankylosing spondylitis or in good health (not recorded which). Sequencing was performed on blood, either unsorted or a sorted T cell fraction (not recorded which). The chain joins TRBV10-3 to TRBJ1-6; weak D call: TRBD1 (6 bases). Here the CDR3 reads CATADRLTGDNSPLHF. The CDR3 region has the DNA TGTGCCACGGCCGACAGGCTAACCGGCGATAATTCACCCCTCCACTTT.